This TCR beta chain was observed in a study of cytomegalovirus exposure and HLA in healthy donors (TCRdb year 2017). At the level of the whole study: According to an earlier analysis of around 600 of the donors, roughly 180 million T cells yielded approximately 120 million unique TCR beta sequences and 276 Gb of sequence data. HLA typing covered class I and class II loci at four-digit resolution. About 280 gigabases of sequencing data and around 90 million unique TCR sequences made up an early release that covered around 640 HLA-typed donors. To predict cytomegalovirus infection status, the study brought together high-throughput TCR immunosequencing, statistical association of individual TCRs with disease status, and machine learning. A later analysis re-analyzed previously published TCR beta repertoires from 600 to 850 donors and added high-resolution HLA genotyping to study TCR occurrence patterns. In addition to the first cohort of hundreds of subjects, a separate validation cohort of approximately 130 different subjects was used. The later analysis used no new phenotypic data to find candidate immune exposures, relying instead on TCR beta sequences and their occurrence across donors. In an earlier analysis of over 550 of the donors, high-throughput TCR beta sequencing was used to judge whether each TCR beta V gene segment behaved as functional or pseudogenic. Among the 398 genotyped donors, roughly 80% belonged to the genetic ancestry cluster associated with self-reported Caucasian donors. Typing coverage differed by locus: A, B, C, DRB1 and DQB1 were typed in roughly 629-630 donors, DQA1 in about 500, DPA1 in around 600, and DPB1 in just under 480. Among about 400 genotyped donors of the cohort, an average of around 250,000 unique TCR beta nucleotide sequences was sequenced per donor, of which roughly 17% were non-productive. The study aimed to test whether signatures of past pathogen exposure could be identified by cataloging public T cell receptors. A later genetic analysis used genome-wide SNP genotypes for about 60% of the 666 donors, treating that subset as a discovery cohort. Roughly five DR-DQ haplotypes were handled as single units for association and clustering because linkage in the cohort was strong. The study profiled the T cell repertoires of around 700 subjects by immunosequencing and related them to cytomegalovirus serostatus. All discovery cohort repertoires had been generated on a single sequencing platform. Donor age, sex, ethnicity and CMV serostatus were collected together with the repertoire data. On the study overall, not on this receptor specifically: In a later analysis, several top co-occurrence clusters were reported to appear linked to parvovirus B19, influenza, CMV and Epstein-Barr virus. Assigning TCR associations to individual alleles was difficult when HLA alleles, especially DR and DQ, strongly co-occurred. A later analysis found that most CMV-associated TCR beta chains appeared HLA-restricted, with HLA associations seemingly driven largely by CMV exposure. The classifier was reported to diagnose cytomegalovirus status with high specificity and sensitivity in both the original and validation cohorts. In a later genetic analysis, fewer N-insertions in productive TCRs were reported among donors in an Asian-associated ancestry cluster than the roughly 700-donor mean. The study gave a list of 150 to 200 TCR beta chains associated with cytomegalovirus. Presence/absence analyses assumed roughly uniform sequencing depth across donors, an assumption that may not hold. A further reported finding was that TCR beta sequences accurately predicted the HLA-A and HLA-B alleles for most subjects in the first cohort. Because counts were too low, seventeen rarely observed V segments, including chromosome 9 orphons, were excluded from the earlier analysis of a few hundred of the donors. A later analysis associated about 17,000 TCR beta sequences with specific HLA alleles at a false discovery rate of 0.05. A group of highly shared sequence variants was considered likely to be a technical artifact of the sequencing pipeline. Immune exposure information for the cohort was limited to CMV serostatus. In a later analysis, HLA-associated TCR beta chains were found to be more clonally expanded and to have lower generation probabilities than equally common non-associated chains. A later genetic analysis associated a missense DCLRE1C variant with V-gene and J-gene trimming of TCR beta chains, and an independent cohort replicated the association. According to the authors, the approach could potentially be generalized to other disease states and immunological phenotypes. Because HLA typing was unavailable for some donors at each locus, only the typed subset was used in association tests. Linkage disequilibrium might explain the correlated functional status among segregating V segments, but an unknown experimental factor could not be excluded. Most TCR sequences were seen in very few donors, while some public TCRs were found in many individuals. According to a later analysis, TCR association rates differed among HLA loci, with DRB1 alleles showing the most associated TCRs and HLA-C alleles showing the fewest. Broadly in line with IMGT annotations, most TCR beta V segments showed up in productive rearrangements about 87% or about 30% of the time in an earlier analysis of roughly 590 of the donors. Three of the identified cytomegalovirus-associated TCR beta chains were confirmed in vitro to be specific for cytomegalovirus antigens. Only TCR beta chains were sequenced in this cohort, and the absence of alpha or paired-chain data limited detectable features.

Comment on this clone: Its target antigen remains unknown. Qualities for individual bases were not recorded, and no much larger clone is one base off.

Library prep was done by the immunoSEQ multiplex PCR assay. A mixture of 60 forward primers for TCR Vbeta segments and 13 reverse primers for TCR Jbeta segments was used in the multiplex PCR. The CDR3 region of rearranged TCR beta genes was amplified from genomic DNA with a multiplex PCR assay. Amplified TCR beta libraries were sequenced as 87-base-pair reads on the Illumina HiSeq System. On the authors' methods: A later analysis counted tens of millions of unique TCR beta chains across the 666 repertoires, and about 10 million of these chains were shared by at least two donors. A nearest-neighbor algorithm error-corrected the raw reads and collapsed the reads into unique sequences, merging closely related sequences to remove PCR and sequencing errors. CDR3 sequences were aligned to IMGT reference sequences to assign V, D and J gene segments. For a sequence to be retained, a match of at least six nucleotides was required to both a V gene segment and a J gene segment. A rearrangement was called productive if the CDR3 had no stop codons and remained in frame with V and J, and every other rearrangement was called non-productive. CDR3 was defined according to IMGT convention as the region running from the second conserved V-encoded cysteine to the conserved J-encoded phenylalanine. The earlier analysis of some 540 of the donors excluded any sequence lacking an unambiguous match to a single V gene segment. An earlier analysis of 587 of the donors classified V segments as functional when productive rearrangements were above 56.7% and as segregating when the standard deviation between donors was above 5%. To diagnose cytomegalovirus status from the catalog of TCR beta chain sequences, a statistical classification framework was built. A later analysis assigned V and J genes by comparing TCR nucleotide sequences with IMGT/GENE-DB human TR gene sequences. A later analysis assigned CDR3 sequences and most-parsimonious VDJ recombination scenarios with the TCRdist pipeline. In a later analysis, every TCR beta chain was defined by the combination of its CDR3 amino acid sequence and its V-gene family, and reads without a unique V-gene family were dropped. A later analysis removed 550 to 700 highly shared, low-generation-probability nucleotide sequences to deal with suspected cross-contamination and a sequencing artifact. A later analysis calculated a clonal expansion index for each public chain from normalized within-repertoire ranks of inferred template counts. Generation probabilities in a later analysis came from a VDJ recombination model fitted to out-of-frame rearrangements, and those results were checked against IGoR. In a later analysis, hypergeometric tests were used to score TCR-TCR, TCR-HLA and TCR-CMV co-occurrence, with a repertoire-size bias correction applied to TCR pairs. To estimate false discovery rates, a later analysis permuted the HLA or CMV assignments 20 times. In a later analysis, co-occurring TCRs were grouped with DBSCAN, and TCRdist sequence similarity was added when clustering was performed within HLA-allele-positive subsets. For co-occurrence clustering, repertoires with fewer than 30,000 or more than 120,000 public chains were excluded, along with roughly five repertoires with anomalous nucleotide sharing. Imported from immuneACCESS, the table was reduced by TCRdb to in-frame sequences with V and J called. These copies leave out some clones; in studies compared against another copy, an unresolved V gene accounts for under half, and the cause of the remainder is not known. For V, J and clone size, that table is used; D and trimming come from the DNA. The sample table records 110,000 or so clones; around two thirds of these occur just once. The top ten clones comprise just over 2% of the sample.

The cohort consisted of 670 or so healthy bone marrow donors. Cohort members were all nominally healthy when sampled, although unrecorded immune exposures were likely present. Of the approximately 700 cohort members, roughly 300 had positive CMV serostatus and fewer than 400 had negative CMV serostatus, and CMV serostatus was not recorded for the donor. Every donor gave a peripheral blood sample, and the peripheral blood mononuclear cells from that sample were used for TCR beta sequencing. Genomic DNA was extracted from the blood cell samples with the Qiagen DNeasy Blood Extraction Kit. This TCR derives from a human donor in good health. Sequencing was done on a sample of PBMCs.

The CDR3 protein: CASSLGRDRGNYGYTF. The nucleotide sequence is given as TGTGCCAGCAGTTTGGGGCGGGACAGGGGGAACTATGGCTACACCTTC. The V gene is TRBV6-6 and the J gene is TRBJ1-2, with 11 bases matching TRBD1. The CDR3 has 16 amino acids, counting the end cysteine and phenylalanine. The sequence is cut down to CDR3 DNA, 48 bases in frame from base 1. The V end gives up 4 bases and the J end 2 bases, leaving 6 bases in the junction not matched to a gene. The CDR1 and CDR2 encoded by the germline V gene (reference sequence) are MNHNY and SVGAGI.